This T cell receptor beta chain originates from a study of Graves' ophthalmopathy and Graves' hyperthyroidism listed by TCRdb under 2018. Describing the broader study: Peripheral blood was collected at initial diagnosis, prior to any treatment. The study used signatures of the TCR beta repertoire to tell Graves' ophthalmopathy apart from Graves' hyperthyroidism and to predict which patients would progress to ophthalmopathy. To explore V-J signatures that separate ophthalmopathy from hyperthyroidism, a discovery set of 100 patients was enrolled, consisting of more than 40 with ophthalmopathy and fewer than 60 with stable hyperthyroidism. The roughly 100 discovery patients were randomly divided into training and test sets at a 7:3 ratio. Following sampling, methimazole starting at 30 mg daily was administered to hyperthyroidism patients, and high-dose intravenous methylprednisolone was administered to ophthalmopathy patients. In over 5 hyperthyroidism patients, the T-cell repertoire of thyroid tissue was compared with the T-cell repertoire of blood. An independent validation cohort was composed of approximately 19 hyperthyroidism patients and around 16 patients who later progressed from hyperthyroidism to ophthalmopathy. In total, some 130 blood samples were TCR-sequenced: some 43 ophthalmopathy, 75 hyperthyroidism and around 17 hyperthyroidism-to-ophthalmopathy patients. General study outcomes and caveats: No statistical method was used to set the sample size in advance, and the investigators knew which group each participant was assigned to. The 13-signature model separated ophthalmopathy from stable hyperthyroidism with approximately 85% sensitivity and just under 84% specificity in cross-validation, and 80%/75% in the test set. Most expanded thyroid clonotypes with frequency above 0.001 were also detected in blood, suggesting blood repertoires may reflect the thyroid immune response. In validation, the model predicted ophthalmopathy progression with about 71% sensitivity and roughly 72% specificity; more than ten predicted patients were CT-confirmed with GO in a median of about 6.2 months.

Ophthalmopathy patients were characterized by moderately to severely active disease, a Clinical Activity Score of at least 3, a NOSPECS grade of at least 4, and a disease duration under 3 months. Patients with other autoimmune diseases, uncontrolled infections, pregnancy or lactation were excluded. Clinical symptoms, serum thyroxine, TRAb, thyroid ultrasound and orbital computed tomography formed the basis of the diagnosis. Using Ficoll-Paque density gradient centrifugation, PBMCs were isolated from 9 to 10 ml of fresh peripheral blood. Total RNA was extracted with Trizol reagent and quality-checked on an Agilent 2100 Bioanalyzer. This clonotype was seen ten or more times. The specificity of this receptor is unknown. No much larger clonotype is one base removed from it; base qualities were not supplied. TCR beta CDR3 regions were amplified from RNA transcripts for repertoire sequencing. The first round was an RT-PCR using HTBI primers with the Qiagen OneStep RT-PCR kit, and this first round was followed by a second-round multiplex PCR, then size selection and purification. Sequencing of the libraries was carried out on an Illumina HiSeq2000 in paired-end mode with 100 bp reads. The paper's data handling went like this. SOAPnuke was used to process the reads, removing any read that contained adapters or uncalled bases, had a mean Phred below 15, or lacked an exact match to the constant primer or identifier. COPE v1.2.5 was used to merge the high-quality paired reads. Each unique nucleotide sequence was defined as a clonotype, and clonotypes were aligned to IMGT TRB V, D and J references with MiTCR v1.1. Analysis was restricted to V-J combinations with a frequency above 0.0001, which covered 99% to 99.2% of repertoires. For each V-J combination, a TCR clonal expansion and chaos score was defined as F50 clonal expansion divided by the chaos observed in the TCRdist matrix. Welch's t-statistics and random forest were used to reduce features to 10 to 15 V-J combinations, which were fed into a naive Bayes classifier. The Morisita-Horn index was used to measure how similar the thyroid and blood repertoires were. Through fastp at Q25 and MiXCR, TCRdb rebuilt clones from the public reads, retaining in-frame beta chains. When rows share a CDR3 protein, they turn into one entry using the most common DNA and genes. These V and J calls originate from TCRdb's pipeline instead of the authors' own analysis. This sample lists around 170,000 distinct CDR3 sequences; less than 45% were detected once. The leading ten clones occupy roughly 5.2% of the sample.

The origin of this receptor is a woman in her 40s with Graves' ophthalmopathy. Donor details come from another sample of the same person, matched by shared clones. Sequencing was done on a sample of peripheral blood.

The DNA reads TGTGCCAGCCATACCGACAGATTACACACTGAAGCTTTCTTT. Protein translation: CASHTDRLHTEAFF. Recombination connected TRBV2 to TRBJ1-1; matching of 5 bases hints at TRBD1 as the D gene. From cysteine to phenylalanine, the CDR3 is 14 amino acids long. Kept here is only the CDR3 DNA, which spans 42 bases and is read in frame from base 1. V is reduced by 8 bases and J by 3 bases, leaving a spacing of 16 bases between them. CDR1 and CDR2 were assigned from the germline V gene as SNHLY and FYNNEI. With the portions outside the CDR3 filled from the reference TRBV2 and TRBJ1-1 genes, the complete variable region becomes EPEVTQTPSHQVTQMGQEVILRCVPISNHLYFYWYRQILGQKVEFLVSFYNNEISEKSEIFDDQFSVERPDGSNFTLKIRSTKLEDSAMYFCASHTDRLHTEAFFGQGTRLTVV.